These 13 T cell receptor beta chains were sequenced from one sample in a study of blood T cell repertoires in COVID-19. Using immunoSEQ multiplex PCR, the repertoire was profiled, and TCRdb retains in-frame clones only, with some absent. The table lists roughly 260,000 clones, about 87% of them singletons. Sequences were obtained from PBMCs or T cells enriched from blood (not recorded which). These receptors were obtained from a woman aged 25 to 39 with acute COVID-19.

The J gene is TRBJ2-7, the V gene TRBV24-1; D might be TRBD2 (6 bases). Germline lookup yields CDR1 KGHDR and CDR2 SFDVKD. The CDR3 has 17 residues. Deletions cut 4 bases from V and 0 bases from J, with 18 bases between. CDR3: CATSDPGTLTSSYEQYF. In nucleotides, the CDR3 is TGTGCCACCAGTGACCCGGGGACTCTCACAAGCTCCTACGAGCAGTACTTC.

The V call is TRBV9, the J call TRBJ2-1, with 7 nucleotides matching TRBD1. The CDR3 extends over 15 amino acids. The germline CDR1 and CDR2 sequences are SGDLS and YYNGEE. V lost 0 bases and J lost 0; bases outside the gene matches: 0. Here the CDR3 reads CASSVGQGSYNEQFF. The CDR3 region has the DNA TGTGCCAGCAGCGTAGGACAGGGCTCCTACAATGAGCAGTTCTTC.

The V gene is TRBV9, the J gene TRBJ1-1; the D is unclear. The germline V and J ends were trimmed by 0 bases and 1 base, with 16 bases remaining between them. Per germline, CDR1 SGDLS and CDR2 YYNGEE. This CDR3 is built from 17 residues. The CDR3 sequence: CASSVVGVGGSNTEAFF. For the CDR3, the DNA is TGTGCCAGCAGCGTAGTCGGAGTGGGAGGTTCGAACACTGAAGCTTTCTTT.

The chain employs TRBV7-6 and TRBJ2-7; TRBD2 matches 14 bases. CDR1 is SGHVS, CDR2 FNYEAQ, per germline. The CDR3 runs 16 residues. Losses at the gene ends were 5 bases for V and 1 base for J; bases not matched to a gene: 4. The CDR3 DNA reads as TGTGCCAGCAGCCTAGGGACTAGCGGGGGTTCCTACGAGCAGTACTTC. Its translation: CASSLGTSGGSYEQYF.

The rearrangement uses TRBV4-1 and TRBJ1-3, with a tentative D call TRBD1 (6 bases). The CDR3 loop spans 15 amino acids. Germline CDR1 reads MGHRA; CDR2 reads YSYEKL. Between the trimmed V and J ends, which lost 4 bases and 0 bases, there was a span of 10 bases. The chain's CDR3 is CASSLDRSSGNTIYF. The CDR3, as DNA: TGCGCCAGCAGCCTGGACAGAAGCTCTGGAAACACCATATATTTT.

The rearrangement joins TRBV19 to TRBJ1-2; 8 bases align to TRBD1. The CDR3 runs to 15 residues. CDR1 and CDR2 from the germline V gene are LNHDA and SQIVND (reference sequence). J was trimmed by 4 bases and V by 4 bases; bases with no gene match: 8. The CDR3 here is CASSSQDRELYGYTF. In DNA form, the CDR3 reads TGTGCCAGTAGTAGTCAGGACAGGGAACTCTATGGCTACACCTTC. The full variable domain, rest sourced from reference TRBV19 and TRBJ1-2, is DGGITQSPKYLFRKEGQNVTLSCEQNLNHDAMYWYRQDPGQGLRLIYYSQIVNDFQKGDIAEGYSVSREKKESFPLTVTSAQKNPTAFYLCASSSQDRELYGYTFGSGTRLTVV.

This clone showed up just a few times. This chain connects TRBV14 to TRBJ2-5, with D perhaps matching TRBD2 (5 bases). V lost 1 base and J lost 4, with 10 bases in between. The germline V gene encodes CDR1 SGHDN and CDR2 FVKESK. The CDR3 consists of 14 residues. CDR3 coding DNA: TGTGCCAGCAGCCAAGTAGCCCTAGCAGAGACCCAGTACTTC. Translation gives CASSQVALAETQYF.

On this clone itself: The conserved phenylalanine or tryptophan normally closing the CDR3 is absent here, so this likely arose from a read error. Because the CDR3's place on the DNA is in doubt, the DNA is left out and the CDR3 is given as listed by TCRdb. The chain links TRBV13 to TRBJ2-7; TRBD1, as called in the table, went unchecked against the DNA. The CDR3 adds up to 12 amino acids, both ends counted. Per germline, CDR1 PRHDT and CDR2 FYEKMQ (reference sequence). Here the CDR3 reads CASSLGGQGILL.

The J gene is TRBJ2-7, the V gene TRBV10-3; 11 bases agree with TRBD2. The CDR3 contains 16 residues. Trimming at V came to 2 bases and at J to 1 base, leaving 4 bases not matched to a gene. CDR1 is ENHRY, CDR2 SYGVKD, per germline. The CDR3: CAISEPRLAGSYEQYF. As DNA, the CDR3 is TGTGCCATCAGTGAGCCCCGACTAGCGGGGTCCTACGAGCAGTACTTC.

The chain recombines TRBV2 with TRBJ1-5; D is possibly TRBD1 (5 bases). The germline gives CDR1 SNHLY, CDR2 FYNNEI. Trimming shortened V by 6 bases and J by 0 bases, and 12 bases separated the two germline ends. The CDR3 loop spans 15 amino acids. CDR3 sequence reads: CASSDDSNSNQPQHF. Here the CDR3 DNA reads TGTGCCAGCAGCGATGACAGTAATAGCAATCAGCCCCAGCATTTT.

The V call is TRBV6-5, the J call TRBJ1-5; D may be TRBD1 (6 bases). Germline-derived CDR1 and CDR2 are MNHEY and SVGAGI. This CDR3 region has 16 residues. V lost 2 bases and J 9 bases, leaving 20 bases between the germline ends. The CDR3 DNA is TGTGCCAGCAGTTACAGCCGGGACACTACCATGGGGCCCCAGCATTTT. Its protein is CASSYSRDTTMGPQHF.

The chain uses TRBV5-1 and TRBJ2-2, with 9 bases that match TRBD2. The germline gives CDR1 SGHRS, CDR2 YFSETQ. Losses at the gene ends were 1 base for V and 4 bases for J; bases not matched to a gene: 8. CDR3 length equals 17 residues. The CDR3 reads CASSLSLAGSVTGELFF. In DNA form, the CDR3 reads TGCGCCAGCAGCTTGTCACTAGCGGGTTCAGTCACCGGGGAGCTGTTTTTT.

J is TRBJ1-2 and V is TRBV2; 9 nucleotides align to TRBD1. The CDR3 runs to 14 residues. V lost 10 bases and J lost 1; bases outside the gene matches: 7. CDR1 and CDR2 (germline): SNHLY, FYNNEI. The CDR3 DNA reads TGTGCCACCACAGGGGGCGCTTATAACTATGGCTACACCTTC. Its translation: CATTGGAYNYGYTF. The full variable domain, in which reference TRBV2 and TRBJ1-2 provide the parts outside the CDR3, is EPEVTQTPSHQVTQMGQEVILRCVPISNHLYFYWYRQILGQKVEFLVSFYNNEISEKSEIFDDQFSVERPDGSNFTLKIRSTKLEDSAMYFCATTGGAYNYGYTFGSGTRLTVV.